These 12 T cell receptor beta chains originate from one sample sequenced in a study of blood T cell repertoires in COVID-19. Some clones are missing from TCRdb's copy, which holds only in-frame ones; the method was immunoSEQ multiplex PCR. The profile shows roughly 260,000 clones, 82% of them singletons. Sequencing was done on a sample of peripheral blood. Every receptor here comes from a woman aged 70-85 years with acute or convalescent COVID-19.

This clone was seen once. V usage is TRBV4-1 and J usage is TRBJ1-2; 8 nucleotides agree with TRBD1. The CDR3 extends over 15 amino acids. Trimming removed 4 bases from V and 4 bases from J; junction bases left unmatched: 8. The V gene's germline CDR1 is MGHRA and CDR2 YSYEKL. CDR3 DNA sequence: TGCGCCAGCAGCCTAAGCCCCGGGACAGGCTATGGCTACACCTTC. Translating it yields CASSLSPGTGYGYTF.

V is TRBV9 and J is TRBJ2-5; 12 bases agree with TRBD2. Germline trimming cut 4 bases from V and 3 bases from J; bases unmatched to any gene: 10. Germline assignment: CDR1 SGDLS and CDR2 YYNGEE. CDR3 length: 17 amino acids. The CDR3 nucleotides are TGTGCCAGCAGCTCGGGACTAGCGGGCCGGGTAAAAGAGACCCAGTACTTC. It codes for CASSSGLAGRVKETQYF.

This chain joins TRBV7-2 and TRBJ2-7, with 8 bases fitting TRBD1. Losses at the gene ends were 5 bases for V and 8 bases for J; bases not matched to a gene: 11. This CDR3 has 14 amino acids. The V gene's germline CDR1 is SGHTA and CDR2 FQGNSA. The CDR3: CASSNRQGSAKQYF. As DNA, the CDR3 is TGTGCCAGCAGCAACCGACAGGGGAGCGCTAAGCAGTACTTC.

The rearrangement links TRBV24-1 to TRBJ2-1; perhaps TRBD1 as D (5 bases). CDR1 and CDR2 from the germline V gene are KGHDR and SFDVKD. CDR3 size: 13 residues. The ends were cut back, 1 base at V and 7 bases at J, with 7 bases in the middle. The DNA for the CDR3 is TGTGCCACCAGTGATTTTGGGGCGAATGAGCAGTTCTTC. This translates into CATSDFGANEQFF.

This clone was observed a handful of times. The rearrangement joins TRBV9 to TRBJ1-1, with 7 bases matching TRBD1. CDR3 length: 14 amino acids. Trimming at V came to 4 bases and at J to 0 bases, leaving 3 bases not matched to a gene. The V gene's germline CDR1 is SGDLS and CDR2 YYNGEE. CDR3 DNA sequence: TGTGCCAGCAGCTCCGGGACAGTGAACACTGAAGCTTTCTTT. Translated, it gives CASSSGTVNTEAFF.

The chain is built from TRBV27 and TRBJ1-2, with 8 bases fitting TRBD1. This CDR3 comprises 15 residues. Germline CDR1 is MNHEY and CDR2 is SMNVEV (reference sequence). Trimming cost V 3 bases and J 0 bases; bases outside gene matches: 3. CDR3 residues: CASSFGQGSNYGYTF. The CDR3 DNA is TGTGCCAGCAGTTTTGGACAGGGATCTAACTATGGCTACACCTTC.

V is TRBV5-1 and J is TRBJ1-1; possible D gene TRBD1, 6 bases. CDR1 is SGHRS and CDR2 is YFSETQ in the germline V gene. This CDR3 is built from 17 residues. Between the trimmed V and J ends, which lost 0 bases and 1 base, there was a span of 16 bases. CDR3 coding DNA: TGCGCCAGCAGCTTGGCTGGTACAGGGTTTGCGAACACTGAAGCTTTCTTT. Protein product: CASSLAGTGFANTEAFF.

This clone was seen just once. The chain couples TRBV18 to TRBJ1-2; no reliable D call. Per germline, CDR1 KGHSH and CDR2 LQKENI. V was clipped by 2 bases and J by 7 bases, with 11 bases between them. The CDR3 covers 13 residues. DNA of the CDR3: TGTGCCAGCTCACCATCTCGGGTCCGTGGCTACACCTTC. It translates to CASSPSRVRGYTF.

This clone was found once. The rearrangement uses TRBV9 and TRBJ2-2; 7 bases agree with TRBD2. Germline CDR1 and CDR2: SGDLS and YYNGEE. V dropped 3 bases and J dropped 0; count of bases not matched to a gene: 8. This CDR3 has 17 amino acids. CDR3 DNA sequence: TGTGCCAGCAGCGCATATCGACTAGCTCCGAACACCGGGGAGCTGTTTTTT. It is translated as CASSAYRLAPNTGELFF.

This CDR3 reads CASSYSYTGGGGYTF. CDR3 DNA sequence: TGTGCCAGCAGTTACTCTTATACAGGGGGCGGTGGCTACACCTTC. This sequence joins TRBV6-5 and TRBJ1-2; 9 bases are shared with TRBD1. V was clipped by 0 bases and J by 7 bases; unmatched bases: 6. Germline lookup yields CDR1 MNHEY and CDR2 SVGAGI. The length of the CDR3 is 15 residues.

The rearrangement links TRBV24-1 to TRBJ1-2; TRBD1 is a possible D gene (6 bases). This CDR3 contains 14 residues. Trimming pared 3 bases from V and 7 bases from J, leaving 14 bases between. Germline assignment: CDR1 KGHDR and CDR2 SFDVKD. The CDR3 bases are TGTGCCACCAGTGATCGGGGGGCTGGACTTGGCTACACCTTC. It encodes CATSDRGAGLGYTF.

The genes are TRBV28 and TRBJ2-1, with 10 bases identical to TRBD1. J lost 6 bases, V lost 4 bases, and 9 bases had no gene match. The germline V gene encodes CDR1 MDHEN and CDR2 SYDVKM. This CDR3 contains 16 residues. DNA for the CDR3: TGTGCCAGCAGTTCCTTAGGGACAGGGGATTTCAATGAGCAGTTCTTC. It yields the protein CASSSLGTGDFNEQFF.